The T cell receptor (beta chain) under discussion was sequenced for a study of beta chain features in type 1 diabetes (dated by TCRdb to the late 2010s). For the study in its entirety: Patients and healthy donors did not differ in mean age, gender distribution, total cell number or subset yield. Across all samples, about 110 million sorted cells were examined, and cell number per subset correlated strongly with RNA yield. The study compared TCRB repertoires of sorted circulating CD4+ T cell subsets between recently diagnosed type 1 diabetes patients and matched healthy donors. Whereas all 30 or so donors provided naive and central memory subsets, regulatory and stem cell-like memory subsets were isolated from just 8 patients and about 8 healthy donors. What the work shows at the level of the full study, not this receptor alone: Naive, central memory and regulatory TCRB repertoires appeared to be more similar among patients than among healthy donors. Patients with type 1 diabetes made fewer insertions and deleted more nucleotides at VDJ recombination sites, implying thymic rearrangement abnormalities. In all four CD4+ subsets, TCRB CDR3 length was moderately but significantly shorter in type 1 diabetes patients. Only small numbers of individuals were included in the HLA sub-analyses, which left unresolved whether HLA type had any influence on TCRB rearrangement. Shorter templates might be favored by PCR, yet because patient and control samples were amplified and corrected together, any such skew would affect both groups equally. Because cDNA was sequenced instead of genomic DNA, activated cells with high expression could be over-represented, although the groups did not differ in activation or CD3 levels.

Taken from the germline V gene, the CDR1 and CDR2 loops are SNHLY and FYNNEI. The CDR3 starts with the cysteine, ends with the phenylalanine, and has 12 residues. Of all the DNA, just the CDR3 is kept, 36 bases in frame from base 1. Trimming leaves V shorter by 7 bases and J shorter by 6 bases, with the junction holding 4 bases beyond the gene matches. The entire amount of isolated RNA was reverse transcribed using the High Capacity cDNA Reverse Transcription Kit, so the sequenced TCRB transcripts were expressed ones. Deep immunoSEQ sequencing was applied to naive, central memory and regulatory T cell samples, giving an average of roughly 3.5 million total reads per sample. Sorted cells were lysed in RLT buffer, and RNA was extracted using DNase-treated RNeasy Micro or Mini kits according to cell number. To prevent cross-contamination, every cell subset was processed on its own, while patient and healthy donor samples were processed together. The immunoSEQ multiplex PCR was used to amplify TCRB sequences from cDNA, generating 87-bp fragments that spanned the CDR3 region. Amplicons were sequenced on the Illumina HiSeq platform. On the study's bioinformatics: Synthetic template baselines were used to correct PCR bias computationally, reads within Hamming distance 2 were collapsed, and singletons that could not be merged were discarded. Reads were aligned to IMGT to assign V, D and J genes, CDR3 length, and insertions or deletions at six rearrangement sites. Within each subset, clonotype counts were normalized to sorted cell number, and only after that were true diversity and Gini coefficients computed with the tcR R package. The overlap coefficient, calculated on TCRB nucleotide sequences, was used to measure repertoire sharing. Entries here come from immuneACCESS through TCRdb and include only in-frame sequences with V and J called. Some clones fail to appear in such tables; in the studies checked, an unresolved V gene covers under half of the shortfall, and the cause of the remainder is unknown. The D gene and trimming were derived from the DNA, and the V and J assignments and clone size from that table. This sample has a few hundred thousand clones in its table, and 25% to 30% of those were observed once. The ten largest clones represent 4% of the sample.

Of note for this clone: No cognate antigen has been identified for it. Base quality data are lacking; no much larger clone is found one base away.

From each donor, a single peripheral blood sample of about 100 mL on average was drawn into heparinised tubes. A BD FACSAria II was used to sort naive, central memory, regulatory and stem cell-like memory CD4+ T cells with a panel that included CD45RO, CCR7, CD25, CD127, CD95 and CD27. A purity above 95% was achieved for all sorted populations. PBMCs were separated immediately by Lymphoprep density gradient centrifugation and were stained directly, without being cultured. So that batch effects would be minimized, each experiment stained and sorted samples in pairs, pairing one healthy donor with one patient.

This receptor chain uses TRBV2 and TRBJ2-3; TRBD2 fits 7 bases in the junction. Sequencing input: central memory CD4+ T cells from blood. The origin of this receptor is a man aged 25 to 40 in good health. The DNA sequence is TGTGCCAGCACTGGGAGGGAGGATACGCAGTATTTT. Its protein product is CASTGREDTQYF.